Each of the 29 T cell receptor beta chains below was sequenced from the same sample in a study of neurological immune-mediated disorders. TCRdb fed the 5' RACE reads into MiXCR, producing one record per CDR3 protein. The table lists fewer than 85,000 distinct CDR3 sequences, 4.5% to 6% of them singletons. What was sequenced was PBMCs. The receptors originated from a woman in her 70s with multiple sclerosis.

This clonotype occurred many times. V gene TRBV2 combines with J gene TRBJ1-5; a weak D match, TRBD1 (6 bases). Trimming took 2 bases from V and 2 from J, leaving 13 bases between them. This CDR3 is built from 16 residues. Germline lookup yields CDR1 SNHLY and CDR2 FYNNEI. This chain's CDR3 is CASSERGGLGNQPQHF. Here the CDR3 DNA reads TGTGCCAGCAGTGAAAGGGGGGGCTTAGGCAATCAGCCCCAGCATTTT.

This clonotype was counted ten times or more. V usage is TRBV27 and J usage is TRBJ1-5, with 7 bases that match TRBD1. V lost 1 base to trimming and J lost 0 bases; unmatched junction nucleotides: 6. Germline V lookup: CDR1 MNHEY, CDR2 SMNVEV (reference sequence). The CDR3 is 17 residues long. CDR3 region: CASSLLGGDSSNQPQHF. The DNA of the CDR3 is TGTGCCAGCAGTTTATTAGGGGGCGACAGTAGCAATCAGCCCCAGCATTTT.

This clonotype was counted ten times or more. V usage is TRBV7-2 and J usage is TRBJ2-1, with 9 positions matching TRBD2. CDR3 length equals 16 residues. The germline V gene encodes CDR1 SGHTA and CDR2 FQGNSA. V was pared by 6 bases and J by 7 bases, with 13 bases of the junction left unmatched. The CDR3 protein is CASSSYWREGGNEQFF. CDR3 in DNA: TGTGCCAGCAGTTCCTATTGGCGGGAGGGGGGTAATGAGCAGTTCTTC.

The chain recombines TRBV4-1 with TRBJ2-3; tentatively, D is TRBD2 (5 bases). V was cut by 4 bases and J by 1 base, with 15 bases left in between. The germline V gene has CDR1 MGHRA and CDR2 YSYEKL. CDR3 length: 16 residues. In DNA form, the CDR3 reads TGCGCCAGCAGCCGAGTTTCGGGGAGAGGCACAGATACGCAGTATTTT. It specifies CASSRVSGRGTDTQYF.

V usage is TRBV9 and J usage is TRBJ2-3; a weak D match, TRBD2 (6 bases). Germline V CDR1 and CDR2: SGDLS, YYNGEE. With 4 bases removed from V and 10 bases from J, the gap between germline ends came to 19 bases. CDR3 length: 14 amino acids. The CDR3 region is CASSPRDSLTAQYF. CDR3 sequence (DNA): TGTGCCAGCAGCCCTCGGGACTCCCTTACGGCGCAGTATTTT.

This clonotype has a count of ten or more. The chain uses TRBV7-2 and TRBJ1-6; D is possibly TRBD1 (5 bases). With 5 bases removed from V and 14 bases from J, the gap between germline ends came to 13 bases. The CDR3 is made up of 12 amino acids. From germline, CDR1 is SGHTA and CDR2 FQGNSA. The CDR3 DNA is TGTGCCAGCAGCGCGGACATCCGGGCCCTCCACTTT. Amino acid sequence: CASSADIRALHF.

This clonotype was recorded a few times. The chain is built from TRBV7-8 and TRBJ1-5; D is ambiguous. Trimming removed 5 bases at V and 2 bases at J, with 10 bases between. Germline CDR1 SGHVS, CDR2 FQNEAQ. This CDR3 has 14 amino acids. The CDR3, as DNA: TGTGCCAGCAGCGCAATCTGGGGCAATCAGCCCCAGCATTTT. Its protein product is CASSAIWGNQPQHF.

The rearrangement joins TRBV20-1 to TRBJ2-5; either TRBD1 or TRBD2 may supply D (6 bases each). Between the trimmed V and J ends, which lost 3 bases and 2 bases, there was a span of 13 bases. The germline V gene encodes CDR1 DFQATT and CDR2 SNEGSKA (reference sequence). The CDR3 is 14 residues long. CDR3 bases: TGCAGTGCTAGGGCCGGGGGCGGACAAGAGACCCAGTACTTC. Its translation: CSARAGGGQETQYF.

This clonotype has a handful of counts. The germline gene is not matched at one end of the junction; a read error may be the cause. The rearrangement uses TRBV15 and TRBJ2-7; TRBD1 might be the D (5 bases). There are 16 residues in the CDR3. The germline V gene has CDR1 LNHNV and CDR2 YYDKDF (reference sequence). In nucleotides, the CDR3 is TGTGCAACCAGCAGAGATCCCGGGTGGGGCGCCGACGAGCAGTACTTC. Encoded protein: CATSRDPGWGADEQYF.

This clonotype was counted many times. The CDR3 loop is CASSPGQFADTQYF. The CDR3 nucleotides are TGCGCCAGCAGCCCCGGACAGTTCGCAGATACGCAGTATTTT. The rearrangement uses TRBV5-1 and TRBJ2-3, with D possibly being TRBD1 (6 bases). V gave up 4 bases and J gave up 4 bases, with 13 bases separating them. The CDR3 extends over 14 amino acids. Germline-derived CDR1 and CDR2 are SGHRS and YFSETQ.

This clonotype was recorded many times. This chain joins TRBV7-9 and TRBJ2-7, with 11 bases matching TRBD2. The ends lost 2 bases at V and 3 bases at J; junction bases unmatched: 0. Germline CDR1 and CDR2: SEHNR and FQNEAQ (reference sequence). The CDR3 spans 14 residues. This chain's CDR3 is CASSLTSGGYEQYF. The CDR3 coding sequence is TGTGCCAGCAGCTTAACTAGCGGGGGCTACGAGCAGTACTTC.

This clonotype has ten or more counts. The chain combines TRBV4-1 with TRBJ1-6; D is perhaps TRBD1 (5 bases). Germline CDR1 is MGHRA and CDR2 is YSYEKL. V was pared by 1 base and J by 4 bases, with 11 bases between. The CDR3 is 16 amino acids. The CDR3 spells CASSQALGAYNSPLHF. The CDR3 nucleotides read TGCGCCAGCAGCCAAGCCCTCGGGGCGTATAATTCACCCCTCCACTTT.

The chain joins TRBV20-1 to TRBJ2-7, with 10 nucleotides matching TRBD2. CDR3 length: 17 residues. V dropped 4 bases and J dropped 1; count of bases not matched to a gene: 13. Germline V gene data show CDR1 as DFQATT and CDR2 as SNEGSKA (reference sequence). The CDR3 coding sequence is TGCAGTGCTAAGGGAGCGGGAGGGGGAGCCCCTTCCTACGAGCAGTACTTC. Its protein is CSAKGAGGGAPSYEQYF.

This clonotype was seen at least ten times. The gene calls are TRBV6-5 and TRBJ2-7; 13 nucleotides match TRBD2. The germline gives CDR1 MNHEY, CDR2 SVGAGI. The V gene end was trimmed by 6 bases and the J gene end by 4 bases; junction bases not matched to a gene: 3. The CDR3 extends over 14 amino acids. Written as DNA, the CDR3 is TGTGCCAGCAGCCGGACTAGCGGGGGTTACGAGCAGTACTTC. Amino acid sequence: CASSRTSGGYEQYF.

This clonotype was seen a few times. The J gene is TRBJ2-3, the V gene TRBV9; 8 positions match TRBD1. This CDR3 has 14 amino acids. Germline CDR1 and CDR2: SGDLS and YYNGEE. V lost 4 bases to trimming and J lost 6 bases; unmatched junction nucleotides: 7. The CDR3 nucleotides read TGTGCCAGCAGCTCCGGACAGGGAACGGATACGCAGTATTTT. Translation gives CASSSGQGTDTQYF.

This clonotype was observed many times. This chain links TRBV5-8 with TRBJ1-1, with 7 positions matching TRBD1. Looked up from germline, CDR1 is SGHTS and CDR2 is YDEGEE. The CDR3 runs to 16 residues. The J segment lost 2 bases and the V segment lost 0 bases, leaving 7 bases of the junction unmatched. CDR3 coding DNA: TGTGCCAGCAGCTTGGCCTTTGGACAGGCTAACACTGAAGCTTTCTTT. It translates to CASSLAFGQANTEAFF. The whole variable domain, remainder taken from reference TRBV5-8 and TRBJ1-1, is EAGVTQSPTHLIKTRGQQATLRCSPISGHTSVYWYQQALGLGLQFLLWYDEGEERNRGNFPPRFSGRQFPNYSSELNVNALELEDSALYLCASSLAFGQANTEAFFGQGTRLTVV.

This clonotype occurred many times. V gene TRBV12-3 or TRBV12-4 combines with J gene TRBJ1-6; D is ambiguous. This CDR3 has 13 amino acids. The V and J ends lost 1 base and 6 bases respectively, with 4 bases between them. This chain's CDR3 is CASSLVGNSPLHF. The CDR3, as DNA: TGTGCCAGCAGTTTAGTTGGTAATTCACCCCTCCACTTT.

This clonotype showed up many times. The V gene is TRBV20-1, the J gene TRBJ1-2; weak D call: TRBD1 (5 bases). CDR1 is DFQATT and CDR2 is SNEGSKA in the germline V gene (reference sequence). The CDR3 totals 13 residues. The V and J ends lost 5 bases and 5 bases respectively, with 15 bases between them. The CDR3 loop reads CSAAAPGEYGYTF. CDR3 coding DNA: TGCAGTGCTGCAGCCCCGGGGGAGTATGGCTACACCTTC.

Many counts were recorded for this clonotype. J is TRBJ2-3 and V is TRBV5-1; 7 bases map to TRBD1. The CDR3 is made up of 14 amino acids. The V segment lost 4 bases and the J segment 2 bases; nucleotides outside the gene matches: 4. CDR1 SGHRS and CDR2 YFSETQ come from the germline V gene. This chain's CDR3 is CASSTGTVTDTQYF. CDR3 coding DNA: TGCGCCAGCAGCACCGGGACAGTCACAGATACGCAGTATTTT.

This clonotype was counted a few times. The chain couples TRBV3-1 to TRBJ2-3; 8 bases fit TRBD2. V shed 0 bases, J shed 4 bases, and the junction held 6 bases outside the gene matches. Germline lookup yields CDR1 LGHDT and CDR2 YNNKEL (reference sequence). The CDR3 loop spans 16 amino acids. This chain's CDR3 is CASSQDGTRRADTQYF. In DNA, the CDR3 is TGTGCCAGCAGCCAAGATGGGACTAGGCGAGCAGATACGCAGTATTTT.

This clonotype appeared many times. The chain joins TRBV27 to TRBJ1-3; no reliable D call. Trimming shortened V by 1 base and J by 0 bases, and 10 bases separated the two germline ends. CDR1 MNHEY and CDR2 SMNVEV come from the germline V gene (reference sequence). This CDR3 is 16 amino acids long. CDR3 in amino acids: CASSLYGGTSGNTIYF. DNA for the CDR3: TGTGCCAGCAGTTTATACGGCGGAACCTCTGGAAACACCATATATTTT.

J is TRBJ2-1 and V is TRBV7-2; no reliable D call. The germline V and J ends were trimmed by 6 bases and 3 bases, with 6 bases remaining between them. This CDR3 comprises 12 residues. CDR1 and CDR2 (germline): SGHTA, FQGNSA. The CDR3 DNA reads TGTGCCAGCAGTACATACTACAATGAGCAGTTCTTC. Translated, it gives CASSTYYNEQFF.

This clonotype was detected ten times or more. In DNA form, the CDR3 reads TGTGCCAGCAGCTTAAGTCCGATCTCCTACGAGCAGTACTTC. This gives the protein CASSLSPISYEQYF. This chain connects TRBV7-9 to TRBJ2-7; D not certain. V dropped 2 bases and J dropped 0 bases, with 8 bases sitting between them. The CDR3 is made up of 14 amino acids. Germline V gene sequence: CDR1 SEHNR, CDR2 FQNEAQ (reference sequence). Combining the CDR3 with reference TRBV7-9 and TRBJ2-7 gives the whole variable domain DTGVSQNPRHKITKRGQNVTFRCDPISEHNRLYWYRQTLGQGPEFLTYFQNEAQLEKSRLLSDRFSAERPKGSFSTLEIQRTEQGDSAMYLCASSLSPISYEQYFGPGTRLTVT.

This clonotype was recorded at least ten times. The chain couples TRBV10-1 to TRBJ2-6, with D unclear. This CDR3 comprises 14 residues. V was shortened by 4 bases and J by 0 bases, with 4 bases between the two germline ends. Germline V gene sequence: CDR1 WNHNN, CDR2 SYGVQD (reference sequence). The CDR3 bases are TGCGCCAGCAGTGGGGGCTCTGGGGCCAACGTCCTGACTTTC. Translation gives CASSGGSGANVLTF.

In its sample, this clonotype was seen many times. The V call is TRBV28, the J call TRBJ2-7; 8 bases line up with TRBD2. The CDR3 runs 15 residues. The germline V gene has CDR1 MDHEN and CDR2 SYDVKM. V shed 3 bases, J shed 0 bases, and the junction held 4 bases outside the gene matches. The chain's CDR3 is CASSLAGGGSYEQYF. The CDR3, as DNA: TGTGCCAGCAGTTTGGCGGGGGGCGGCTCCTACGAGCAGTACTTC.

This clonotype has ten or more counts. The chain joins TRBV12-3 or TRBV12-4 to TRBJ2-2, with 7 bases aligning to TRBD1. V shed 5 bases and J 4 bases; nucleotides not matched to a gene: 7. This CDR3 has 15 residues. The DNA of the CDR3 is TGTGCCAGCAGTCTGAGGGGGCTTGGCACCGGGGAGCTGTTTTTT. Amino acids: CASSLRGLGTGELFF.

This clonotype was seen repeatedly, ten times or more. This chain joins TRBV5-1 and TRBJ2-7; D might be TRBD1 (5 bases). The ends were cut back, 0 bases at V and 7 bases at J, with 17 bases in the middle. CDR1 is SGHRS and CDR2 is YFSETQ in the germline V gene. This CDR3 has 15 amino acids. CDR3 region: CASSLVAQGGREQYF. CDR3 in DNA: TGCGCCAGCAGCTTGGTTGCGCAGGGCGGACGGGAGCAGTACTTC.

This clonotype has a count of ten or more. This rearrangement joins TRBV5-1 to TRBJ2-3; D is ambiguous. The germline CDR1 and CDR2 sequences are SGHRS and YFSETQ. The CDR3 is 12 residues long. Trimming cost V 4 bases and J 3 bases, with 6 bases left between them. The CDR3 here is CASSGLTDTQYF. CDR3 sequence (DNA): TGCGCCAGCAGCGGATTAACAGATACGCAGTATTTT.

This clonotype appeared a few times. The V gene is TRBV4-1, the J gene TRBJ1-1; the D is unclear. The germline V gene has CDR1 MGHRA and CDR2 YSYEKL. With 0 bases removed from V and 1 base from J, the gap between germline ends came to 9 bases. CDR3 size: 15 residues. Here the CDR3 reads CASSQDSHKNTEAFF. CDR3 nucleotide sequence: TGCGCCAGCAGCCAAGATTCCCACAAGAACACTGAAGCTTTCTTT.